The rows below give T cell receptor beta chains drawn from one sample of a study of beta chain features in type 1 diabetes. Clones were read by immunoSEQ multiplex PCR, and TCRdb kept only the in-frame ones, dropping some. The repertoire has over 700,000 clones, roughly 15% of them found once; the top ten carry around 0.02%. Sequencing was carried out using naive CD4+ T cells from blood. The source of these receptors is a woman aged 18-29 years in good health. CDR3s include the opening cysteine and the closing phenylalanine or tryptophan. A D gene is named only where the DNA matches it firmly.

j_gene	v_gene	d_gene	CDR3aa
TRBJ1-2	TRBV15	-	CATSRDRDTLSQGRYGYTF
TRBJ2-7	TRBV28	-	CASSPRGWTRPYEQYF
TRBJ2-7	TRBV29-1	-	CSVGGHLFYEQYF
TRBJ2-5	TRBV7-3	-	CASKVTQYF
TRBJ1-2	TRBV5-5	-	CASSLEAGSYGYTF
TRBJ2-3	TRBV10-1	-	CASSNGILPTDTQYF
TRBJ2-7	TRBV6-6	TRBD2	CASSYTASGNSYEQYF
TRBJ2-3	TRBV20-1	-	CSATVLDTQYF
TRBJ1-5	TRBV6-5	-	CASSYSYRINQPQHF
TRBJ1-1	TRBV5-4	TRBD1	CASSLDRGLTEAFF
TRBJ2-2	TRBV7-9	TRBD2	CASSSDRGSVTGELFF
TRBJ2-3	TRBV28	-	CASSSDTQYF
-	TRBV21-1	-	CASTRQGPSYEQYF
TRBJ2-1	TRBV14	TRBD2	CASSQAVLAGGYNEQFF
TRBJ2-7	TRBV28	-	CASSFYRETYEQYF
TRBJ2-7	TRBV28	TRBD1	CASSSPTGTYEQYF
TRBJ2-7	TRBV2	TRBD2	CASTNLAGGRGEQYF
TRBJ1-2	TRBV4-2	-	CASSHRLGGSDGYTF
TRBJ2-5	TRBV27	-	CASRPGAQETQYF
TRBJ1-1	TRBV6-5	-	CASSDPSGTEAFF
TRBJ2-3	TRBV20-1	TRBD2	CSGGGEDTQYF
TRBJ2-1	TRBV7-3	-	CASSLTGNEQFF
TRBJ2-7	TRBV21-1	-	CASSKCRDRYEQYF
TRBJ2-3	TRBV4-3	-	CASSQDSFRVNTQYF
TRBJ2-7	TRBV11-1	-	CASSYRERNDEQYF
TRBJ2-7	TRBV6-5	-	CASSPGNWYEQYF
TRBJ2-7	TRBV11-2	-	CASSLKAESSYEQYF
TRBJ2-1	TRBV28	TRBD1	CASSRLGTGGNQQFF
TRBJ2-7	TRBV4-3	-	CASSQDHRAYEQYF
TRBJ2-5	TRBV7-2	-	CASSLKFRGAEETQYF
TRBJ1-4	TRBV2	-	CASSDGPPRVNEKLFF
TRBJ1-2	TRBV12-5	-	CASGLNTLPNYGYTF
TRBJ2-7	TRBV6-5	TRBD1	CASSYLDRGSYEQYF
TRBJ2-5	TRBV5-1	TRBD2	CASSSGGLAVETQYF
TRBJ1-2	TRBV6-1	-	CASSAYGYTF
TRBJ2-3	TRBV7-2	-	CASSWGNTDTQYF
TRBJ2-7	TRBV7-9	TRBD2	CASSLVAAGGYEQYF
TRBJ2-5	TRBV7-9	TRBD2	CASSFGTSGRGETQYF